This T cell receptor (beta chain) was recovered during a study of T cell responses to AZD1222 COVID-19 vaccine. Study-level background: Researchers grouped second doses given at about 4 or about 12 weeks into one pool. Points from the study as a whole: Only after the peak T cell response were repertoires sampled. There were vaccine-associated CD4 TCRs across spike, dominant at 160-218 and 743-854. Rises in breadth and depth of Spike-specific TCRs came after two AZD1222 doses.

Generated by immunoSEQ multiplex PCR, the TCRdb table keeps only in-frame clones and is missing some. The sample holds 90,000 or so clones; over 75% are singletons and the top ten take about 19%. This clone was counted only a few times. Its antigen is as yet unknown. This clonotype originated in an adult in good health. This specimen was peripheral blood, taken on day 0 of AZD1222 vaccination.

CDR3 loop: CASSLGQNYGYTF. Written as DNA, the CDR3 is TGTGCCAGCAGCTTGGGACAGAACTATGGCTACACCTTC. This chain uses TRBV5-5 with TRBJ1-2; D is possibly TRBD1 (5 bases). This CDR3 is 13 amino acids long. The germline CDR1 and CDR2 sequences are SGHKS and YYEKEE (reference sequence). The V gene lost 0 bases and the J gene lost 2 bases, with 5 bases spanning the gap.